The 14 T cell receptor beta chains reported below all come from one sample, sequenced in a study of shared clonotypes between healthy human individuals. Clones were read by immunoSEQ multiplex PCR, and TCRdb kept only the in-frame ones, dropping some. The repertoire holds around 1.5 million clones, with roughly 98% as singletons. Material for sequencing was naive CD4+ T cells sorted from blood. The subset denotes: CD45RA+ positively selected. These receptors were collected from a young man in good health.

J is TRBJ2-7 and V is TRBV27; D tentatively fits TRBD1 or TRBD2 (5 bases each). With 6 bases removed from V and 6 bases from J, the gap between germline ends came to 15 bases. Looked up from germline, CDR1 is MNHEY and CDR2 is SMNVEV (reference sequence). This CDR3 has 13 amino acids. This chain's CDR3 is CASRPGPSREQYF. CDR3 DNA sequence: TGTGCCAGCAGACCGGGACCGAGCCGCGAGCAGTACTTC.

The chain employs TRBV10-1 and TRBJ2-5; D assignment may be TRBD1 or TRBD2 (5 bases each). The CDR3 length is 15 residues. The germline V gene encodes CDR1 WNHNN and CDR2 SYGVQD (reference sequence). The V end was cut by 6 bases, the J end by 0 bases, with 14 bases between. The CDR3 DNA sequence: TGCGCCAGCAGAGGGGACGGTTGGTACCAAGAGACCCAGTACTTC. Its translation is CASRGDGWYQETQYF.

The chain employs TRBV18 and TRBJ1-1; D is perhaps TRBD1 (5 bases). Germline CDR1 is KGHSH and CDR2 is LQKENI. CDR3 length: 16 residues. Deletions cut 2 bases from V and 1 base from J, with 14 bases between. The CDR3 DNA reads TGTGCCAGCTCACCAGCCCGGGACCCAAGGAACACTGAAGCTTTCTTT. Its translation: CASSPARDPRNTEAFF.

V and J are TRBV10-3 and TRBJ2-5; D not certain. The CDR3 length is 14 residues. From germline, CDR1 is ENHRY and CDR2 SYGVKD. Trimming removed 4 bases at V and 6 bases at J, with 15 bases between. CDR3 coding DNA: TGTGCCATCAGTGTCGAGACTCCGGCGCAGACCCAGTACTTC. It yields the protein CAISVETPAQTQYF.

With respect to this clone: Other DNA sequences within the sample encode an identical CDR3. CDR3 sequence reads: CASSLWGDSNQPQHF. CDR3 coding DNA: TGCGCCAGCAGCTTGTGGGGAGACAGCAATCAGCCCCAGCATTTT. The V call is TRBV5-1, the J call TRBJ1-5, with D unresolved. This CDR3 is built from 15 residues. CDR1 and CDR2 (germline): SGHRS, YFSETQ. Trimming shortened V by 1 base and J by 1 base, and 9 bases separated the two germline ends. The variable domain in full, with the rest retrieved from reference TRBV5-1 and TRBJ1-5, is KAGVTQTPRYLIKTRGQQVTLSCSPISGHRSVSWYQQTPGQGLQFLFEYFSETQRNKGNFPGRFSGRQFSNSRSEMNVSTLELGDSALYLCASSLWGDSNQPQHFGDGTRLSIL.

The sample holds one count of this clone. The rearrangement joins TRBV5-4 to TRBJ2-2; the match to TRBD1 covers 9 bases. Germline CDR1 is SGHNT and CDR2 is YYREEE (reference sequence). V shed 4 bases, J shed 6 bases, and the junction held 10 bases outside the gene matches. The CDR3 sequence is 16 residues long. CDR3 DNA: TGTGCCAGCAGCGCCGGGACAGGGTTTAACGCCGGGGAGCTGTTTTTT. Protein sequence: CASSAGTGFNAGELFF.

CDR3 loop: CASSYLRRTGGEAFF. CDR3 nucleotide sequence: TGTGCCAGCAGTTACCTGAGGCGGACAGGGGGCGAAGCTTTCTTT. The V and J genes are TRBV27 and TRBJ1-1; 11 nucleotides align to TRBD1. The CDR3 spans 15 residues. Germline CDR1 and CDR2: MNHEY and SMNVEV (reference sequence). V dropped 4 bases and J dropped 8; count of bases not matched to a gene: 9.

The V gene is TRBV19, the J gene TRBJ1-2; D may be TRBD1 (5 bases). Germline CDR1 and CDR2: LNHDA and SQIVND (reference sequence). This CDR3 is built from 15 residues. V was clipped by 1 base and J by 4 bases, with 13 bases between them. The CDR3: CASSIAAGSSYGYTF. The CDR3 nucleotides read TGTGCCAGTAGTATAGCAGCAGGGAGTTCCTATGGCTACACCTTC.

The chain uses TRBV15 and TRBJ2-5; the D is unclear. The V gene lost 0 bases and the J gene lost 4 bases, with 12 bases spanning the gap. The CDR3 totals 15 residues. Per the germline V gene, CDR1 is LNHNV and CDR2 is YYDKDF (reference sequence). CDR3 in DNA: TGTGCCACCAGCAGAGATCTCGGATTTACAGAGACCCAGTACTTC. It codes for CATSRDLGFTETQYF.

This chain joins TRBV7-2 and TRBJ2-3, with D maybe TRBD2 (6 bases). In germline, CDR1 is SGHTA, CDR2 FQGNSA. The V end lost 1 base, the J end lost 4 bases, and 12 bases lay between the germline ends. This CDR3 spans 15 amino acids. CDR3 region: CASSLVVGGPDTQYF. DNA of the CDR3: TGTGCCAGCAGCTTAGTGGTGGGAGGACCAGATACGCAGTATTTT.

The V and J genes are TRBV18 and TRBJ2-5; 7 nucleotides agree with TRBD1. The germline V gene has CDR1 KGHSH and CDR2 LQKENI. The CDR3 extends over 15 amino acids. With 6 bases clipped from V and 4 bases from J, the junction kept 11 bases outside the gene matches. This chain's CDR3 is CASSPRQGMGETQYF. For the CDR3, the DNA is TGTGCCAGCTCGCCCAGACAGGGTATGGGAGAGACCCAGTACTTC. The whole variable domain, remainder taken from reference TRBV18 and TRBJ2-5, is NAGVMQNPRHLVRRRGQEARLRCSPMKGHSHVYWYRQLPEEGLKFMVYLQKENIIDESGMPKERFSAEFPKEGPSILRIQQVVRGDSAAYFCASSPRQGMGETQYFGPGTRLLVL.

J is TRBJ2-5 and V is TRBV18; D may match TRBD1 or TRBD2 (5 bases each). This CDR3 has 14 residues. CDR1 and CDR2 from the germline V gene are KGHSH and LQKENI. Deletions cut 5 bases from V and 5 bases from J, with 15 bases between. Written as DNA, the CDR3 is TGTGCCAGCTCAGAAATTGCCAGGGAGGAGACCCAGTACTTC. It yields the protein CASSEIAREETQYF.

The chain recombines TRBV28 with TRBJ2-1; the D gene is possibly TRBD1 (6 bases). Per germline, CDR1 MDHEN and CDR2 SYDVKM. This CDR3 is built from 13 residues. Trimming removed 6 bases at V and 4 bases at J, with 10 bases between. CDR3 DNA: TGTGCCAGCAGCTTTGACAGGTACAATGAGCAGTTCTTC. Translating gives CASSFDRYNEQFF.

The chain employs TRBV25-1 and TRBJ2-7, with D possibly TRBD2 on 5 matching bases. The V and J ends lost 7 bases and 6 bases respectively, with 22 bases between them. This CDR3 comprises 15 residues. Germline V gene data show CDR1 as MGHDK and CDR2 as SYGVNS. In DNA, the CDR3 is TGTGCCAGCACCAGAAGTGACTTCGGGGTGAGCGAGCAGTACTTC. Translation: CASTRSDFGVSEQYF.